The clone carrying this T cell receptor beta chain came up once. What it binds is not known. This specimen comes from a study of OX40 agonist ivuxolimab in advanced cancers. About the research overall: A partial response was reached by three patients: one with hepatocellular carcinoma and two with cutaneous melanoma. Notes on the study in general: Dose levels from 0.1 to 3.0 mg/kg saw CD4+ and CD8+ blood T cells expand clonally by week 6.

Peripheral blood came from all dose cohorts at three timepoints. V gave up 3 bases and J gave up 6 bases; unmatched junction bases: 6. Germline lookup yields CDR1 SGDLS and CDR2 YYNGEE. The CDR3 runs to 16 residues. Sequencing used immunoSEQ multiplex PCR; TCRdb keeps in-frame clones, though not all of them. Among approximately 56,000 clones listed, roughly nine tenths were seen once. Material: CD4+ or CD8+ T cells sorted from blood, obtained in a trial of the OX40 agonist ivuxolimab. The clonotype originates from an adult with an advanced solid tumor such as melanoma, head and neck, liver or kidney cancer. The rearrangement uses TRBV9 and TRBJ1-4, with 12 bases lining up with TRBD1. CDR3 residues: CASSAGTGGKDEKLFF. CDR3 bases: TGTGCCAGCAGCGCCGGGACAGGGGGCAAAGATGAAAAACTGTTTTTT. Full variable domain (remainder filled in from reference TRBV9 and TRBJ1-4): DSGVTQTPKHLITATGQRVTLRCSPRSGDLSVYWYQQSLDQGLQFLIQYYNGEERAKGNILERFSAQQFPDLHSELNLSSLELGDSALYFCASSAGTGGKDEKLFFGSGTQLSVL.